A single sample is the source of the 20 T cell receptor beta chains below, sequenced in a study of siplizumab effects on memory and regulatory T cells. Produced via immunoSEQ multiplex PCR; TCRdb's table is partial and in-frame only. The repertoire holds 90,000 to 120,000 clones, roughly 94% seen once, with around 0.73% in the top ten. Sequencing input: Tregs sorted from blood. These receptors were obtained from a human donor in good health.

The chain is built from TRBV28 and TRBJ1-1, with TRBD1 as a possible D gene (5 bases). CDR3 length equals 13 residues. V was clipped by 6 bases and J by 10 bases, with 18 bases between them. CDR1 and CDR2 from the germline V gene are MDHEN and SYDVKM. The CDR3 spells CASSFPAGERAFF. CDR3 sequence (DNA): TGTGCCAGCAGCTTCCCGGCGGGGGAAAGAGCTTTCTTT. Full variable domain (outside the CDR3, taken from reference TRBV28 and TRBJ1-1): DVKVTQSSRYLVKRTGEKVFLECVQDMDHENMFWYRQDPGLGLRLIYFSYDVKMKEKGDIPEGYSVSREKKERFSLILESASTNQTSMYLCASSFPAGERAFFGQGTRLTVV.

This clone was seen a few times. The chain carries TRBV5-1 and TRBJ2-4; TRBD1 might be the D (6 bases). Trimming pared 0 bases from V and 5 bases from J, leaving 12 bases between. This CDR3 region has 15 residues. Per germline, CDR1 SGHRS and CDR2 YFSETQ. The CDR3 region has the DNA TGCGCCAGCAGCTTGGGACAGGCAAAACAAAACATTCAGTACTTC. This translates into CASSLGQAKQNIQYF.

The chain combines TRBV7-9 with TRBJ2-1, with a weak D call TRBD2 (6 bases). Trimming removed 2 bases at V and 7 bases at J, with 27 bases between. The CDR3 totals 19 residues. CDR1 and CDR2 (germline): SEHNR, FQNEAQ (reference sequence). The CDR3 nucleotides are TGTGCCAGCAGCTTAAGGGTGTGGGTAGCGGCCCAGAGTAAGAATGAGCAGTTCTTC. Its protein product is CASSLRVWVAAQSKNEQFF.

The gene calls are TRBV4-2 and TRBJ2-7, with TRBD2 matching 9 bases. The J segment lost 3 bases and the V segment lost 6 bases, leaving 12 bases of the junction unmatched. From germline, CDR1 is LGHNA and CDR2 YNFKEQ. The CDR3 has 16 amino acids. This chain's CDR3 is CASSRSSAGGNYEQYF. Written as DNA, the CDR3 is TGTGCCAGCAGTCGGAGTTCAGCGGGAGGAAACTACGAGCAGTACTTC.

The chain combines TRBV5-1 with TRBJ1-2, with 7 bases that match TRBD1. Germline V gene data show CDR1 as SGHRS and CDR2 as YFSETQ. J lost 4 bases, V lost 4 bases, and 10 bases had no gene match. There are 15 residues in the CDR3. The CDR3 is CASSTDWDSSYGYTF. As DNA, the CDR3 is TGCGCCAGCAGCACCGATTGGGACAGTTCCTATGGCTACACCTTC.

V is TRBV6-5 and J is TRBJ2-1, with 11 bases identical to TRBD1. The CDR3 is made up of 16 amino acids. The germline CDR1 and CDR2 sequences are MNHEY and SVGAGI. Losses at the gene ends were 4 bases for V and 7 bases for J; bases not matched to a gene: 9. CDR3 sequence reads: CASSLYGTGGRNEQFF. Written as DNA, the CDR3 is TGTGCCAGCAGTTTATATGGGACAGGGGGTCGTAATGAGCAGTTCTTC.

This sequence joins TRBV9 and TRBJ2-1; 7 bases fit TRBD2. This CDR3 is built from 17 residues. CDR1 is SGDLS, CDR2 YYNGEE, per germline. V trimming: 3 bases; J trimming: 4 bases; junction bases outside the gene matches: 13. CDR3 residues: CASSASLRLAPYNEQFF. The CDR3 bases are TGTGCCAGCAGCGCGTCATTGAGACTAGCCCCATACAATGAGCAGTTCTTC.

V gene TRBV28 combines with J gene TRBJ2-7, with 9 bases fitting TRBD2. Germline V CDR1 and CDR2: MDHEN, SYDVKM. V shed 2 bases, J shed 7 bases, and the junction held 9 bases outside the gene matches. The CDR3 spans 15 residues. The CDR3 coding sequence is TGTGCCAGCAGTTTAGGCGGGGCGGGAGGGCGTGAGCAGTACTTC. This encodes CASSLGGAGGREQYF.

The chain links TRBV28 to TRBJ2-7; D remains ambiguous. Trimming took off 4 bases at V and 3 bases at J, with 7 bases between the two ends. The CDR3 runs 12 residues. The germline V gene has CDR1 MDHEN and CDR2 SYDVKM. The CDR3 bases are TGTGCCAGCAGTTCTGTACACTACGAGCAGTACTTC. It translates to CASSSVHYEQYF.

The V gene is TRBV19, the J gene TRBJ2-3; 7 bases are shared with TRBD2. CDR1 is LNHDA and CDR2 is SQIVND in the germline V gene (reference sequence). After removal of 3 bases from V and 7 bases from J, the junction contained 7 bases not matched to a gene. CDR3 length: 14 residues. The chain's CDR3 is CASSIRGLGNTQYF. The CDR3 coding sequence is TGTGCCAGTAGTATCCGCGGACTAGGAAATACGCAGTATTTT.

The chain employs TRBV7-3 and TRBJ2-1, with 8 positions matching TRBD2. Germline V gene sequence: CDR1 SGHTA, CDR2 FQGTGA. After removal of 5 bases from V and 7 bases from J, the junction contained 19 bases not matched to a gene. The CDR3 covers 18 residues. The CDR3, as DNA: TGTGCCAGCAGCCGATTACCGCCTAATAGCGGGATCTTGAATGAGCAGTTCTTC. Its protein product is CASSRLPPNSGILNEQFF.

The CDR3 DNA reads as TGTGCCAGCAGCGTAGGAGGGGTGAACACCGGGGAGCTGTTTTTT. Translation gives CASSVGGVNTGELFF. V gene TRBV9 combines with J gene TRBJ2-2; D possibly uses TRBD1 or TRBD2 (5 bases each). This CDR3 contains 15 residues. In germline, CDR1 is SGDLS, CDR2 YYNGEE. Trimming removed 0 bases from V and 1 base from J, with 7 bases in between. The full variable domain, completed using reference TRBV9 and TRBJ2-2, is DSGVTQTPKHLITATGQRVTLRCSPRSGDLSVYWYQQSLDQGLQFLIQYYNGEERAKGNILERFSAQQFPDLHSELNLSSLELGDSALYFCASSVGGVNTGELFFGEGSRLTVL.

CDR3 protein: CASSLRPAGGRNEQFF. CDR3 bases: TGTGCCAGCAGCCTCCGCCCAGCGGGAGGGCGGAATGAGCAGTTCTTC. This sequence joins TRBV11-3 and TRBJ2-1; 10 bases fit TRBD2. This CDR3 region has 16 residues. With V trimmed by 5 bases and J by 7 bases, 11 bases remained unmatched. The germline V gene encodes CDR1 SGHNT and CDR2 YENEEA.

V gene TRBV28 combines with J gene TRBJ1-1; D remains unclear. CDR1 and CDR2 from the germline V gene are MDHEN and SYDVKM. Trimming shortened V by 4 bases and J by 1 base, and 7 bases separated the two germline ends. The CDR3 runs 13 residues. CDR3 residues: CASSWRKNTEAFF. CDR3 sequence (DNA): TGTGCCAGCAGTTGGAGGAAGAACACTGAAGCTTTCTTT. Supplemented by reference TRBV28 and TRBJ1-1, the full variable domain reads DVKVTQSSRYLVKRTGEKVFLECVQDMDHENMFWYRQDPGLGLRLIYFSYDVKMKEKGDIPEGYSVSREKKERFSLILESASTNQTSMYLCASSWRKNTEAFFGQGTRLTVV.

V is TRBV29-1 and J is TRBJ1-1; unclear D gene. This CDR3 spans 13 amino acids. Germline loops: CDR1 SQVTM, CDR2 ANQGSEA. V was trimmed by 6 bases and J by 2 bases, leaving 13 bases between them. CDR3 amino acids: CSVLHMTNTEAFF. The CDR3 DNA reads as TGCAGCGTCCTTCATATGACCAACACTGAAGCTTTCTTT.

For the CDR3, the DNA is TGTGCCAGCCGAGAGGTCGAGCAGTACTTC. It translates to CASREVEQYF. The genes are TRBV2 and TRBJ2-7; D unclear. Trimming removed 8 bases from V and 6 bases from J, with 8 bases in between. CDR1 and CDR2 (germline): SNHLY, FYNNEI. The CDR3 has 10 amino acids.

The CDR3 region is CATSSRAGGISDTEAFF. CDR3 nucleotide sequence: TGTGCCACCAGCAGTCGAGCGGGGGGAATATCGGACACTGAAGCTTTCTTT. The V gene is TRBV15, the J gene TRBJ1-1, with a tentative D call TRBD1 (5 bases). Germline assignment: CDR1 LNHNV and CDR2 YYDKDF (reference sequence). This CDR3 is built from 17 residues. Trimming removed 3 bases from V and 3 bases from J, with 20 bases in between.

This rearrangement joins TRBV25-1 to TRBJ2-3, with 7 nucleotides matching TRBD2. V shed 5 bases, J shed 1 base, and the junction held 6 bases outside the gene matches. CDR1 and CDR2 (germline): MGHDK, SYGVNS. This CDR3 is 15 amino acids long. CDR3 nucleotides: TGTGCCAGCAGTCTCCGCGGGGGTCGCACAGATACGCAGTATTTT. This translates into CASSLRGGRTDTQYF.

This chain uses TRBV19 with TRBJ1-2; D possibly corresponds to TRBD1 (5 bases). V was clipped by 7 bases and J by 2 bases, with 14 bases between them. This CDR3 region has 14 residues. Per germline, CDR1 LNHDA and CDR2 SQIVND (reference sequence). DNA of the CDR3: TGTGCCAGTACCCCGGGACTAGACAACTATGGCTACACCTTC. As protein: CASTPGLDNYGYTF. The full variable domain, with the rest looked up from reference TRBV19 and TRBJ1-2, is DGGITQSPKYLFRKEGQNVTLSCEQNLNHDAMYWYRQDPGQGLRLIYYSQIVNDFQKGDIAEGYSVSREKKESFPLTVTSAQKNPTAFYLCASTPGLDNYGYTFGSGTRLTVV.

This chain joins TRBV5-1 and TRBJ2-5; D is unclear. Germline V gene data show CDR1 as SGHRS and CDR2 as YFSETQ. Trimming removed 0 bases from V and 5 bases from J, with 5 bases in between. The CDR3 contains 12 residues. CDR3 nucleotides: TGCGCCAGCAGCTTGGATCTCGAGACCCAGTACTTC. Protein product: CASSLDLETQYF.